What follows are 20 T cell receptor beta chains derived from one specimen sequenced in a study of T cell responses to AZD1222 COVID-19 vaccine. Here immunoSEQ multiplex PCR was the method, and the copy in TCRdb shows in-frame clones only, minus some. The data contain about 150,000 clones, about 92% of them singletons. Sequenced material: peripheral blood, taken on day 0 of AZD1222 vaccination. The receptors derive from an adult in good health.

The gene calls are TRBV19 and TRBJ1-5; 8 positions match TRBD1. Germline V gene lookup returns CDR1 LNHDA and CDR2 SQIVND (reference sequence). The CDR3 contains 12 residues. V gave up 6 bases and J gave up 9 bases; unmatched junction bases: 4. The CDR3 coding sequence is TGTGCCAGTAGACAGGGGGTTCGGCCCCAGCATTTT. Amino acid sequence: CASRQGVRPQHF.

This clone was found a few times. The CDR3 region is CASSPGGLNNSPLHF. CDR3 nucleotide sequence: TGTGCCAGCAGCCCTGGAGGGCTTAATAATTCACCCCTCCACTTT. This chain connects TRBV11-3 to TRBJ1-6; no definite D call. V shed 5 bases and J shed 5 bases, with 13 bases lying between them. The CDR3 has 15 residues. Per germline, CDR1 SGHNT and CDR2 YENEEA.

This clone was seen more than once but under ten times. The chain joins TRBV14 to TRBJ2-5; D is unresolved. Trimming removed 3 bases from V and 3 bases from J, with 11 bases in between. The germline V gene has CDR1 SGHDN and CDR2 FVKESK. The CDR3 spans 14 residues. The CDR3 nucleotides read TGTGCCAGCAGCCATACATGGACGAAAGAGACCCAGTACTTC. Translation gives CASSHTWTKETQYF.

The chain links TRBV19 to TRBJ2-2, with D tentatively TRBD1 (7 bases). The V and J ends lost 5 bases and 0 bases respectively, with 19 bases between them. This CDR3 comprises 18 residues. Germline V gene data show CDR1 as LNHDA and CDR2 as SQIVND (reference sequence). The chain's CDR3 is CASSVRGTETTNTGELFF. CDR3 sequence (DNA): TGTGCCAGTAGTGTACGGGGGACAGAAACCACGAACACCGGGGAGCTGTTTTTT.

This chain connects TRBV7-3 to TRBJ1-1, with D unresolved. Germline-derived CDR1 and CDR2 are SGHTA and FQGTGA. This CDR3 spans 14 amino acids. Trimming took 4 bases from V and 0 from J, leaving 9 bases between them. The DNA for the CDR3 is TGTGCCAGCAGCTCAACAGAGATGAACACTGAAGCTTTCTTT. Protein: CASSSTEMNTEAFF.

The chain's CDR3 is CASSPNRAREFF. The CDR3 DNA reads TGTGCCAGCTCACCAAACAGGGCCCGGGAGTTCTTC. V gene TRBV18 combines with J gene TRBJ2-1; weak D call: TRBD1 (6 bases). With 2 bases removed from V and 14 bases from J, the gap between germline ends came to 13 bases. CDR1 is KGHSH, CDR2 LQKENI, per germline. The CDR3 totals 12 residues.

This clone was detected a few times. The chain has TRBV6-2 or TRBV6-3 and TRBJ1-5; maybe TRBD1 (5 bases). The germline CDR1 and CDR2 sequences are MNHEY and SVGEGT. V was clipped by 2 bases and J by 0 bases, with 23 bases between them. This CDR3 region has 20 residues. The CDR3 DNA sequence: TGTGCCAGCAGTTACCGTAAACCGACGGGGGAAGCCTATAGCAATCAGCCCCAGCATTTT. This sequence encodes CASSYRKPTGEAYSNQPQHF.

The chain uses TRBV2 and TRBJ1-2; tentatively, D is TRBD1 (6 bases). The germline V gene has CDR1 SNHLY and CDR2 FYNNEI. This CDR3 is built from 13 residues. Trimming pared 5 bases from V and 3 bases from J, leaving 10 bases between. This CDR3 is CASSWTEDYGYTF. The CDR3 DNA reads TGTGCCAGCAGTTGGACAGAGGACTATGGCTACACCTTC.

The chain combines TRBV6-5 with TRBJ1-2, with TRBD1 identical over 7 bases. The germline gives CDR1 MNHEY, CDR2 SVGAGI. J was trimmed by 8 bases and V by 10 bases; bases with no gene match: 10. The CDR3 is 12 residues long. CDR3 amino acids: CATTTGLGGYTF. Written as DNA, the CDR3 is TGTGCCACGACGACAGGGTTGGGGGGCTACACCTTC.

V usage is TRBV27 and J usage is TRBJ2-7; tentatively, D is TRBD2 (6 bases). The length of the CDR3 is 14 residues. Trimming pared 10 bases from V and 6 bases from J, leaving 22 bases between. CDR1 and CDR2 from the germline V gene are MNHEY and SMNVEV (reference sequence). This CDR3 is CATQRVLAWGEQYF. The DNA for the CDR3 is TGTGCCACCCAGCGGGTGTTGGCTTGGGGCGAGCAGTACTTC.

CDR3 bases: TGTGCCAGCTCGCGGGGGACTAGCGGGGGCCTAGACGAGCAGTACTTC. This sequence encodes CASSRGTSGGLDEQYF. V usage is TRBV18 and J usage is TRBJ2-7, with 14 bases matching TRBD2. J was trimmed by 5 bases and V by 6 bases; bases with no gene match: 9. Germline V gives CDR1 KGHSH, CDR2 LQKENI. This CDR3 spans 16 amino acids.

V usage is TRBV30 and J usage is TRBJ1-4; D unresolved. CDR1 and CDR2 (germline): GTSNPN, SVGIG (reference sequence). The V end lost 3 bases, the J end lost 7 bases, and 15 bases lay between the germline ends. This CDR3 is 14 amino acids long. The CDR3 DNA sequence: TGTGCCTGGAGCCAACAAGAGGAAAGTGAAAAACTGTTTTTT. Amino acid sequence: CAWSQQEESEKLFF. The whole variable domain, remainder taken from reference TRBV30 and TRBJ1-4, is SQTIHQWPATLVQPVGSPLSLECTVEGTSNPNLYWYRQAAGRGLQLLFYSVGIGQISSEVPQNLSASRPQDRQFILSSKKLLLSDSGFYLCAWSQQEESEKLFFGSGTQLSVL.

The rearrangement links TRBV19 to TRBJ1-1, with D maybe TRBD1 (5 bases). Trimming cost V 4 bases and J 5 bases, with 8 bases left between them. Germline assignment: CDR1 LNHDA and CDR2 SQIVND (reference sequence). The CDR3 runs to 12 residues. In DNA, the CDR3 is TGTGCCAGTAGTAGGGGGGTGACTGAAGCTTTCTTT. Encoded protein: CASSRGVTEAFF.

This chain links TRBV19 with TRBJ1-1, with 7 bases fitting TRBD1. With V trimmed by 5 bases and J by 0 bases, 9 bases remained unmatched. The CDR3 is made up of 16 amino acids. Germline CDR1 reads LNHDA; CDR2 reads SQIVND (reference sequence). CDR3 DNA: TGTGCCAGTAGTCCCGGGACAGAGAGAATGAACACTGAAGCTTTCTTT. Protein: CASSPGTERMNTEAFF.

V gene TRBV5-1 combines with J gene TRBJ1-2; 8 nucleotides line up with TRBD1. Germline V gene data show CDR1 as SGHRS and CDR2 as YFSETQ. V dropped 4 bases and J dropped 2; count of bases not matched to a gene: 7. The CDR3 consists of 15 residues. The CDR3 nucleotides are TGCGCCAGCAGCGGGACAGGCCCGTCGAACTATGGCTACACCTTC. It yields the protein CASSGTGPSNYGYTF.

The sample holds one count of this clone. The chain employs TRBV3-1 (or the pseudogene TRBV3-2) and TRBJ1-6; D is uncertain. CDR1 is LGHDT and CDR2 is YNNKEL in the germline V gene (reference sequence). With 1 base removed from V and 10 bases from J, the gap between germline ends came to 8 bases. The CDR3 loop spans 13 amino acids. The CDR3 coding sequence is TGTGCCAGCAGCCAAGTTTTGAGCTCACCCCTCCACTTT. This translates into CASSQVLSSPLHF.

The CDR3 loop is CASSRKDSGEKLFF. As DNA, the CDR3 is TGTGCCAGCAGCCGCAAAGACAGTGGTGAAAAACTGTTTTTT. The rearrangement uses TRBV3-1 (or the pseudogene TRBV3-2) and TRBJ1-4; possibly TRBD1 for D (5 bases). CDR3 length: 14 residues. CDR1 and CDR2 (germline): LGHDT, YNNKEL (reference sequence). The V end was cut by 4 bases, the J end by 7 bases, with 13 bases between.

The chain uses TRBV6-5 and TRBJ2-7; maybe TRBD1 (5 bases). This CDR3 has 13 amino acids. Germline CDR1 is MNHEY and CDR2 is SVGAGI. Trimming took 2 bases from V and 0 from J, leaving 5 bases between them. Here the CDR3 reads CASSYRGSYEQYF. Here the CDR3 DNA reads TGTGCCAGCAGTTACAGGGGCTCCTACGAGCAGTACTTC.

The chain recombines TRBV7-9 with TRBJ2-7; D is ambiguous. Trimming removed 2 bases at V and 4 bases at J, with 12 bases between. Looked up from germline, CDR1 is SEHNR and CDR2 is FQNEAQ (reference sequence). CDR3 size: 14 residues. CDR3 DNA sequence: TGTGCCAGCAGCTTAAGGGCCCCAAAGTACGAGCAGTACTTC. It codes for CASSLRAPKYEQYF.

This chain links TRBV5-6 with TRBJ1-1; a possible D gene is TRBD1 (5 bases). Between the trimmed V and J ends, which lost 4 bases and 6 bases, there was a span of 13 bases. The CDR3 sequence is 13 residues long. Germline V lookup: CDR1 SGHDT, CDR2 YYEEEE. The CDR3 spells CASSGGWGAEAFF. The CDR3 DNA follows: TGTGCCAGCAGCGGAGGTTGGGGGGCTGAAGCTTTCTTT. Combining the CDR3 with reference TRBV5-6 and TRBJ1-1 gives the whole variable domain DAGVTQSPTHLIKTRGQQVTLRCSPKSGHDTVSWYQQALGQGPQFIFQYYEEEERQRGNFPDRFSGHQFPNYSSELNVNALLLGDSALYLCASSGGWGAEAFFGQGTRLTVV.